This T cell receptor (beta chain) emerged from a study of cytomegalovirus exposure and HLA in healthy donors. The study ran its PCR with 60 Vbeta and 13 Jbeta primers. Measured with immunoSEQ multiplex PCR; TCRdb has only the in-frame clones, and not every one. This repertoire shows some 110,000 clones, 70% found once; its top ten account for approximately 9.4%. Looked up from germline, CDR1 is SGDLS and CDR2 is YYNGEE. V gave up 4 bases and J gave up 2 bases, with 16 bases separating them. CDR3 size: 16 residues. The rearrangement links TRBV9 to TRBJ1-3; D is undetermined. The TCR originated in a man aged 25-45 years in good health and CMV-seropositive. Material for sequencing was PBMCs. CDR3: CASSPPWGSAGNTIYF. As DNA, the CDR3 is TGTGCCAGCAGCCCCCCTTGGGGTAGCGCTGGAAACACCATATATTTT.